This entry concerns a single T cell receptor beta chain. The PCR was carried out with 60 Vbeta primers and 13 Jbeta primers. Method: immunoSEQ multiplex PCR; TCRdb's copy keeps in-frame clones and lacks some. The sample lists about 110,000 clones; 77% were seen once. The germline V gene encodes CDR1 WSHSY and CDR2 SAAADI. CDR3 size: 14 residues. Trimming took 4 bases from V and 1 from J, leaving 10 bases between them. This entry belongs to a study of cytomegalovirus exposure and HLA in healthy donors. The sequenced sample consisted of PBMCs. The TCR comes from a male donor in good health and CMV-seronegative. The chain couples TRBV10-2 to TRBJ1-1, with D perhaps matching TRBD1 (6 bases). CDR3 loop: CASSVAGANTEAFF. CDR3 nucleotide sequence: TGCGCCAGCAGTGTGGCAGGGGCGAACACTGAAGCTTTCTTT.